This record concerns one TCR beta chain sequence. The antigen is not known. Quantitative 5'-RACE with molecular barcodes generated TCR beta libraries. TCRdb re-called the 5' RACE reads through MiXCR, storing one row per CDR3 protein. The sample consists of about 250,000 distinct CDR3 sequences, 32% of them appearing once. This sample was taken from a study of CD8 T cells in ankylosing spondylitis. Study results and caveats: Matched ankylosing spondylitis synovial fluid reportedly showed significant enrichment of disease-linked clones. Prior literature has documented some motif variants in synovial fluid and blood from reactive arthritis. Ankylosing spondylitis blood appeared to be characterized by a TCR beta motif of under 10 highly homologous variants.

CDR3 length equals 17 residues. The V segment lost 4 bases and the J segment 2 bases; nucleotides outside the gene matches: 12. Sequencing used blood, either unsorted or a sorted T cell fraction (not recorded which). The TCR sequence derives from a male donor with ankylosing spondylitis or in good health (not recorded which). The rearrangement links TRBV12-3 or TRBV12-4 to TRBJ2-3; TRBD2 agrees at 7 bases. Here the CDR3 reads CASSWEMGGGYTDTQYF. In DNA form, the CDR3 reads TGTGCCAGCAGTTGGGAAATGGGGGGGGGGTACACAGATACGCAGTATTTT.